This T cell receptor (beta chain) was recovered during a study of blood T cell repertoires in COVID-19. Background on the study: T cells, B-cell-depleted T cells, or PBMCs provided the cDNA or gDNA that served as material.

Per the original data handling: Reference gene primer amplification in the assay estimated nucleated cell counts. TCRdb's copy holds only in-frame clones and misses some; the assay was immunoSEQ multiplex PCR. The DNA gave D and trimming, while V, J and clone size come from that table. The table lists about 120,000 clones, almost 85% of them singletons. The V gene lost 5 bases and the J gene lost 7 bases, with 24 bases spanning the gap. Germline CDR1 reads SQVTM; CDR2 reads ANQGSEA. The CDR3 has 16 residues. Material for sequencing was peripheral blood. This clonotype was sampled from a man in his sixties or seventies with active or convalescent COVID-19. The chain combines TRBV29-1 with TRBJ2-1; possibly TRBD2 for D (5 bases). CDR3 protein: CSVFRRGQFLGNEQFF. As DNA, the CDR3 is TGCAGCGTTTTTCGGCGAGGGCAGTTTCTAGGGAATGAGCAGTTCTTC.